Each of the 21 T cell receptor beta chains below was sequenced from the same sample in a study of shared clonotypes between healthy human individuals. The data were produced by immunoSEQ multiplex PCR, yet TCRdb's version contains in-frame clones alone and is incomplete. The table lists hundreds of thousands of clones, just over 90% of them singletons. Selected positively for CCR7 and CD45RO-negative, naive CD8 cells excluded terminally differentiated effector memory CD45RA+ cells. Sequencing was done on a sample of naive CD8+ T cells sorted from blood. These receptors were collected from a man aged 30 to 45 in good health.

V usage is TRBV19 and J usage is TRBJ2-2; TRBD2 aligns across 12 bases. The V and J ends lost 10 bases and 3 bases, in that order; junction bases with no gene match: 6. Looked up from germline, CDR1 is LNHDA and CDR2 is SQIVND (reference sequence). The CDR3 is 15 amino acids. The CDR3 DNA is TGTGCCACGTCGCGACTAGCGGGAGACACCGGGGAGCTGTTTTTT. Amino acids: CATSRLAGDTGELFF.

CDR3 loop: CSVEKGSGSTDTQYF. The CDR3 DNA sequence: TGCAGCGTTGAAAAGGGTAGCGGGAGTACAGATACGCAGTATTTT. The chain uses TRBV29-1 and TRBJ2-3; 9 positions match TRBD2. V lost 2 bases to trimming and J lost 3 bases; unmatched junction nucleotides: 6. Germline V CDR1 and CDR2: SQVTM, ANQGSEA. The CDR3 runs 15 residues.

This chain connects TRBV9 to TRBJ2-1; TRBD1 is a possible D gene (6 bases). Trimming shortened V by 0 bases and J by 10 bases, and 20 bases separated the two germline ends. Germline CDR1 and CDR2: SGDLS and YYNGEE. This CDR3 comprises 16 residues. The CDR3 region is CASSVVPGTSPFEQFF. The CDR3 DNA follows: TGTGCCAGCAGCGTAGTACCCGGGACAAGCCCTTTCGAGCAGTTCTTC.

In the case of this clone: A read error may produce the germline difference seen at one junction end. The chain is built from TRBV11-2 and TRBJ2-7; 8 bases are a match to TRBD1. The germline V gene encodes CDR1 SGHAT and CDR2 FQNNGV. This CDR3 is built from 17 residues. The CDR3 loop reads CASSLDHPGGGIYEQCF. The CDR3 nucleotides read TGTGCCAGCAGCTTAGATCACCCAGGGGGCGGTATCTACGAGCAGTGCTTC.

This chain uses TRBV6-5 with TRBJ2-7, with D possibly being TRBD2 (6 bases). Trimming removed 5 bases from V and 3 bases from J, with 14 bases in between. The germline V gene encodes CDR1 MNHEY and CDR2 SVGAGI. The CDR3 runs 14 residues. The CDR3 sequence is CASSPIAVSYEQYF. CDR3 sequence (DNA): TGTGCCAGCAGTCCCATAGCGGTGAGCTACGAGCAGTACTTC.

This clone showed up just once. The chain carries TRBV5-1 and TRBJ1-4; D call uncertain. CDR1 is SGHRS and CDR2 is YFSETQ in the germline V gene. CDR3 length: 21 residues. The V and J ends lost 3 bases and 8 bases respectively, with 35 bases between them. The CDR3 region has the DNA TGCGCCAGCAGCTCGACCCTGTCCCTATTCGGCGCCTCTGCCGGCGCAGAAAAACTGTTTTTT. Its protein product is CASSSTLSLFGASAGAEKLFF.

For this clone: It is unclear where the CDR3 begins or ends on the DNA, so no DNA is shown, and the CDR3 is as TCRdb lists it. The chain has TRBV29-1 and TRBJ2-1; TRBD2 was called by the table and not checked on the DNA. Germline V gene data show CDR1 as SQVTM and CDR2 as ANQGSEA. The CDR3 is 10 amino acids long, termini counted. The CDR3 loop reads CSVGAGAAFF.

The chain is built from TRBV2 and TRBJ2-7; D is tentatively TRBD1 or TRBD2 (5 bases each). Germline assignment: CDR1 SNHLY and CDR2 FYNNEI. V was trimmed by 6 bases and J by 2 bases, leaving 17 bases between them. CDR3 length: 15 residues. In DNA form, the CDR3 reads TGTGCCAGCAGCCCCGGGGCGAACCGGGCCTACGAGCAGTACTTC. Amino acids: CASSPGANRAYEQYF.

The rearrangement joins TRBV4-2 to TRBJ2-3; 7 bases map to TRBD2. V dropped 4 bases and J dropped 0; count of bases not matched to a gene: 1. This CDR3 spans 14 amino acids. The germline gives CDR1 LGHNA, CDR2 YNFKEQ. CDR3 loop: CASSRSGSTDTQYF. CDR3 bases: TGTGCCAGCAGCCGTAGCGGGAGCACAGATACGCAGTATTTT.

In regard to this clone: This specimen includes other DNA sequences encoding the same CDR3. V is TRBV9 and J is TRBJ2-7; D remains unclear. This CDR3 region has 16 residues. The V and J ends lost 2 bases and 2 bases respectively, with 17 bases between them. Germline-derived CDR1 and CDR2 are SGDLS and YYNGEE. The CDR3: CASSVYSGSAPYEQYF. The CDR3 DNA follows: TGTGCCAGCAGCGTCTATTCCGGGTCCGCGCCCTACGAGCAGTACTTC.

As regards this clone: Within the sample, other DNA sequences also encode this same CDR3. This chain connects TRBV28 to TRBJ2-7; D remains ambiguous. Trimming took off 6 bases at V and 2 bases at J, with 8 bases between the two ends. The germline V gene encodes CDR1 MDHEN and CDR2 SYDVKM. The CDR3 extends over 12 amino acids. The CDR3 is CASRDLTYEQYF. CDR3 in DNA: TGTGCCAGCAGGGACCTTACCTACGAGCAGTACTTC.

This rearrangement joins TRBV25-1 to TRBJ1-4; D is unclear. The germline V gene has CDR1 MGHDK and CDR2 SYGVNS. V was pared by 3 bases and J by 12 bases, with 11 bases between. The CDR3 consists of 12 residues. In nucleotides, the CDR3 is TGTGCCAGCAGTGATTATTCGCAGGAACTGTTTTTT. Its translation: CASSDYSQELFF.

This chain connects TRBV7-9 to TRBJ2-1; D is ambiguous. V lost 5 bases and J 8 bases, leaving 16 bases between the germline ends. CDR3 size: 14 residues. Germline lookup yields CDR1 SEHNR and CDR2 FQNEAQ (reference sequence). CDR3 in amino acids: CASSPHAVGDEQFF. In DNA, the CDR3 is TGTGCCAGCAGCCCGCACGCCGTAGGCGATGAGCAGTTCTTC. Full variable domain (missing parts from reference TRBV7-9 and TRBJ2-1): DTGVSQNPRHKITKRGQNVTFRCDPISEHNRLYWYRQTLGQGPEFLTYFQNEAQLEKSRLLSDRFSAERPKGSFSTLEIQRTEQGDSAMYLCASSPHAVGDEQFFGPGTRLTVL.

The J gene is TRBJ1-3, the V gene TRBV11-2, with a tentative D call TRBD1 (6 bases). Germline CDR1 reads SGHAT; CDR2 reads FQNNGV. Deletions cut 5 bases from V and 6 bases from J, with 20 bases between. The CDR3 extends over 16 amino acids. This CDR3 is CASSPHSGENSNTIYF. For the CDR3, the DNA is TGTGCCAGCAGCCCTCACTCAGGGGAAAACTCAAACACCATATATTTT.

In regard to this clone: The identical CDR3 is also encoded by other nucleotide sequences in the sample. The V call is TRBV27, the J call TRBJ2-7; 9 bases match TRBD2. The CDR3 has 14 residues. The V gene end was trimmed by 3 bases and the J gene end by 3 bases; junction bases not matched to a gene: 3. Germline V gene data show CDR1 as MNHEY and CDR2 as SMNVEV (reference sequence). CDR3 DNA sequence: TGTGCCAGCAGTTTTAGCGGGAGAGTCTACGAGCAGTACTTC. Its translation is CASSFSGRVYEQYF.

The chain is built from TRBV4-1 and TRBJ2-1; D may be TRBD2 (5 bases). Trimming cost V 0 bases and J 7 bases, with 16 bases left between them. Germline V gene data show CDR1 as MGHRA and CDR2 as YSYEKL. The length of the CDR3 is 16 residues. The CDR3 nucleotides read TGCGCCAGCAGCCAAGATGGGAGTTCGAAAGTTAATGAGCAGTTCTTC. Amino acid sequence: CASSQDGSSKVNEQFF.

The sample holds one count of this clone. This sequence joins TRBV28 and TRBJ2-7; D uncertain. This CDR3 spans 13 amino acids. V lost 5 bases and J lost 0, with 8 bases in between. Germline assignment: CDR1 MDHEN and CDR2 SYDVKM. The CDR3 region has the DNA TGTGCCAGCAGTGGCAGGACCTCCTACGAGCAGTACTTC. Protein: CASSGRTSYEQYF.

The V gene is TRBV11-3, the J gene TRBJ2-7, with D perhaps being TRBD1 or TRBD2 (5 bases each). Germline CDR1 reads SGHNT; CDR2 reads YENEEA. This CDR3 has 14 amino acids. Trimming took 4 bases from V and 0 from J, leaving 10 bases between them. The CDR3 DNA is TGTGCCAGCAGCTGGGACGGCAGCTCCTACGAGCAGTACTTC. Amino acid sequence: CASSWDGSSYEQYF.

The CDR3 spells CASSDRAGDYEQYF. Written as DNA, the CDR3 is TGTGCCAGCAGTGATAGGGCGGGGGACTACGAGCAGTACTTC. The V and J genes are TRBV6-1 and TRBJ2-7; 7 nucleotides align to TRBD2. V was clipped by 3 bases and J by 3 bases; unmatched bases: 5. The CDR3 has 14 residues. Germline V gene data show CDR1 as MNHNS and CDR2 as SASEGT.

This chain connects TRBV7-2 to TRBJ2-1; 7 bases are a match to TRBD1. The CDR3 is 17 residues long. Germline V gene lookup returns CDR1 SGHTA and CDR2 FQGNSA. V lost 3 bases and J lost 0; bases outside the gene matches: 8. The CDR3 nucleotides are TGTGCCAGCAGCTTCCCGCACGACAGGGTCTCCTACAATGAGCAGTTCTTC. Protein sequence: CASSFPHDRVSYNEQFF.

V usage is TRBV28 and J usage is TRBJ1-5, with D maybe TRBD1 (6 bases). This CDR3 spans 14 amino acids. V lost 7 bases, J lost 5 bases, and 15 bases lay in between. Per the germline V gene, CDR1 is MDHEN and CDR2 is SYDVKM. The CDR3 is CASTDRMGYQPQHF. CDR3 DNA: TGTGCCAGCACCGACAGGATGGGATATCAGCCCCAGCATTTT.